These 30 T cell receptor beta chains were sequenced from one sample in a study of blood T cell repertoires in COVID-19. Data came from immunoSEQ multiplex PCR; TCRdb stores just in-frame clones and leaves some out. Of around 130,000 clones in the sample, about 79% were seen once. The sequencing sample was made of peripheral blood. These receptors came from a woman in her fifties or sixties with acute or convalescent COVID-19.

V and J are TRBV18 and TRBJ1-1; D uncertain. Germline CDR1 KGHSH, CDR2 LQKENI. The CDR3 loop spans 16 amino acids. V dropped 1 base and J dropped 1 base, with 13 bases sitting between them. The CDR3 here is CASSPQVLGGNTEAFF. CDR3 in DNA: TGTGCCAGCTCACCACAAGTCCTGGGAGGGAACACTGAAGCTTTCTTT.

The chain combines TRBV2 with TRBJ2-7; possible D gene TRBD1, 6 bases. V lost 6 bases, J lost 3 bases, and 9 bases lay in between. Germline assignment: CDR1 SNHLY and CDR2 FYNNEI. CDR3 length equals 12 residues. The CDR3 sequence: CASRKDSYEQYF. The CDR3, as DNA: TGTGCCAGCAGGAAGGACAGCTACGAGCAGTACTTC.

The V gene is TRBV6-5, the J gene TRBJ2-1, with TRBD1 identical over 7 bases. Germline V gene data show CDR1 as MNHEY and CDR2 as SVGAGI. The CDR3 loop spans 16 amino acids. V lost 0 bases to trimming and J lost 6 bases; unmatched junction nucleotides: 8. CDR3 nucleotides: TGTGCCAGCAGTTACTCTTGGGGGCGGACAGGCAATGAGCAGTTCTTC. Amino acid sequence: CASSYSWGRTGNEQFF.

The genes are TRBV3-1 (or the pseudogene TRBV3-2) and TRBJ1-2; 7 nucleotides agree with TRBD1. Trimming removed 0 bases from V and 4 bases from J; junction bases left unmatched: 8. The CDR3 contains 16 residues. Per the germline V gene, CDR1 is LGHDT and CDR2 is YNNKEL (reference sequence). CDR3 sequence reads: CASSQETGTAGYGYTF. The CDR3, as DNA: TGTGCCAGCAGCCAAGAAACCGGGACAGCCGGCTATGGCTACACCTTC.

The genes are TRBV5-6 and TRBJ2-7, with D possibly TRBD2 on 6 matching bases. Trimming cost V 1 base and J 2 bases, with 10 bases left between them. Per germline, CDR1 SGHDT and CDR2 YYEEEE. This CDR3 spans 14 amino acids. CDR3 nucleotide sequence: TGTGCCAGCAGCTTGAGCGGGCCACCCTACGAGCAGTACTTC. Protein product: CASSLSGPPYEQYF.

The CDR3 DNA follows: TGTGCCAGCAGCCAAGCTTGGACAGGGGGCTACGAGCAGTACTTC. Residues: CASSQAWTGGYEQYF. The chain links TRBV3-1 (or the pseudogene TRBV3-2) to TRBJ2-7; TRBD1 matches at 10 bases. The ends lost 1 base at V and 3 bases at J; junction bases unmatched: 3. The CDR3 is 15 amino acids. Germline V gene data show CDR1 as LGHDT and CDR2 as YNNKEL (reference sequence).

This clone was seen once. The same CDR3 also results from other DNA sequences found in this sample. V and J are TRBV18 and TRBJ1-1, with D possibly being TRBD1 (6 bases). CDR1 is KGHSH and CDR2 is LQKENI in the germline V gene. V lost 2 bases and J lost 0, with 7 bases in between. The CDR3 has 14 amino acids. The CDR3 DNA follows: TGTGCCAGCTCACCAGGGGGCTTGAACACTGAAGCTTTCTTT. It translates to CASSPGGLNTEAFF.

The rearrangement uses TRBV19 and TRBJ2-1; weak D call: TRBD2 (7 bases). The V end was cut by 7 bases, the J end by 4 bases, with 14 bases between. Per the germline V gene, CDR1 is LNHDA and CDR2 is SQIVND (reference sequence). This CDR3 comprises 14 residues. CDR3 bases: TGTGCCAGTAATGAGGGGGGGCCGTACAATGAGCAGTTCTTC. The encoded protein is CASNEGGPYNEQFF.

The chain couples TRBV30 to TRBJ2-1; tentative D call: TRBD2 (5 bases). The CDR3 has 11 residues. The ends were cut back, 1 base at V and 7 bases at J, with 5 bases in the middle. Per the germline V gene, CDR1 is GTSNPN and CDR2 is SVGIG (reference sequence). The CDR3 reads CAWSGGNEQFF. The CDR3 bases are TGTGCCTGGAGTGGAGGGAATGAGCAGTTCTTC. The full variable domain, its missing parts supplied by reference TRBV30 and TRBJ2-1, is SQTIHQWPATLVQPVGSPLSLECTVEGTSNPNLYWYRQAAGRGLQLLFYSVGIGQISSEVPQNLSASRPQDRQFILSSKKLLLSDSGFYLCAWSGGNEQFFGPGTRLTVL.

This sequence joins TRBV5-3 and TRBJ1-1, with TRBD1 as a possible D gene (6 bases). TRBV5-3 is classed as an ORF, of uncertain function. The CDR3 totals 14 residues. The V end was cut by 5 bases, the J end by 0 bases, with 11 bases between. The CDR3 spells CARRQQGLNTEAFF. For the CDR3, the DNA is TGTGCCAGAAGACAACAGGGCCTGAACACTGAAGCTTTCTTT.

CDR3 nucleotides: TGTGCCAGCAGTTTCCCAAATTCACCCCTCCACTTT. Translation: CASSFPNSPLHF. The chain combines TRBV27 with TRBJ1-6; D is unresolved. Germline V lookup: CDR1 MNHEY, CDR2 SMNVEV (reference sequence). V was cut by 3 bases and J by 7 bases, with 4 bases left in between. This CDR3 spans 12 amino acids.

The V call is TRBV2, the J call TRBJ1-3; TRBD1 aligns across 7 bases. The V gene end was trimmed by 4 bases and the J gene end by 1 base; junction bases not matched to a gene: 7. Germline V gene data show CDR1 as SNHLY and CDR2 as FYNNEI. The CDR3 is 16 amino acids. The CDR3 DNA reads as TGTGCCAGCAGTGCTACAGGGGTTCCATCTGGAAACACCATATATTTT. Its protein is CASSATGVPSGNTIYF.

The chain uses TRBV21-1 and TRBJ1-6; TRBD1, the D gene given by the table, was not confirmed from the DNA. TRBV21-1 is reported as a pseudogene. This CDR3 has 16 residues. CDR3: CASTPARQGPGSPLHF. The CDR3 nucleotides read TGTGCCAGCACCCCGGCCAGACAGGGCCCAGGATCACCCCTCCACTTT.

The CDR3 here is CASSPGLAGARMYF. The CDR3 nucleotides are TGTGCCAGCAGCCCGGGACTAGCGGGGGCACGGATGTACTTC. The chain employs TRBV7-3 and TRBJ2-7; TRBD2 aligns across 14 bases. There are 14 residues in the CDR3. J was trimmed by 12 bases and V by 5 bases; bases with no gene match: 9. Germline V gives CDR1 SGHTA, CDR2 FQGTGA.

This chain uses TRBV7-8 with TRBJ1-1, with D tentatively TRBD1 (5 bases). V was cut by 5 bases and J by 3 bases, with 10 bases left in between. CDR3 length: 13 residues. Germline CDR1 and CDR2: SGHVS and FQNEAQ. The CDR3 loop reads CASSQARDTEAFF. CDR3 nucleotides: TGTGCCAGCAGCCAGGCCAGGGACACTGAAGCTTTCTTT.

The chain recombines TRBV11-3 with TRBJ2-1, with 9 bases that match TRBD2. V dropped 3 bases and J dropped 5; count of bases not matched to a gene: 2. The V gene's germline CDR1 is SGHNT and CDR2 YENEEA. The CDR3 extends over 14 amino acids. The chain's CDR3 is CASSFSGGNNEQFF. The CDR3 DNA sequence: TGTGCCAGCAGCTTTAGCGGGGGCAACAATGAGCAGTTCTTC.

The V and J genes are TRBV4-1 and TRBJ1-6; D might be TRBD1 (5 bases). The CDR3 runs to 14 residues. The germline V and J ends were trimmed by 4 bases and 11 bases, with 15 bases remaining between them. Germline V CDR1 and CDR2: MGHRA, YSYEKL. The DNA for the CDR3 is TGCGCCAGCAGCCTTCAGGTAGGGGTTACACCCCTCCACTTT. The encoded protein is CASSLQVGVTPLHF.

V usage is TRBV7-9 and J usage is TRBJ2-3, with D perhaps TRBD2 (5 bases). Germline V CDR1 and CDR2: SEHNR, FQNEAQ (reference sequence). V lost 0 bases, J lost 2 bases, and 6 bases lay in between. This CDR3 region has 14 residues. The CDR3 DNA follows: TGTGCCAGCAGCTTAGCGGGAGACACAGATACGCAGTATTTT. This gives the protein CASSLAGDTDTQYF.

The chain has TRBV7-3 and TRBJ2-3; D uncertain. Germline lookup yields CDR1 SGHTA and CDR2 FQGTGA. This CDR3 has 13 amino acids. Trimming took 0 bases from V and 6 from J, leaving 7 bases between them. The CDR3, as DNA: TGTGCCAGCAGCTTAACTCGAGTGGATACGCAGTATTTT. Translating it yields CASSLTRVDTQYF.

This clone is a singleton in its sample. V usage is TRBV19 and J usage is TRBJ1-1, with 11 bases fitting TRBD1. This CDR3 contains 13 residues. Per germline, CDR1 LNHDA and CDR2 SQIVND (reference sequence). Trimming cost V 4 bases and J 11 bases; bases outside gene matches: 6. The CDR3 DNA sequence: TGTGCCAGTAGTACCCCGGACAGGGGGCAGGCTTTCTTT. Protein product: CASSTPDRGQAFF.

J is TRBJ1-6 and V is TRBV19, with 7 nucleotides matching TRBD1. Germline assignment: CDR1 LNHDA and CDR2 SQIVND (reference sequence). V lost 6 bases and J lost 10; bases outside the gene matches: 9. There are 14 residues in the CDR3. This CDR3 is CASRETGRGSPLHF. CDR3 in DNA: TGTGCCAGTAGAGAGACAGGGCGAGGATCACCCCTCCACTTT.

The chain employs TRBV7-8 and TRBJ1-1; TRBD1 matches at 7 bases. Trimming at V came to 5 bases and at J to 11 bases, leaving 20 bases not matched to a gene. The V gene's germline CDR1 is SGHVS and CDR2 FQNEAQ. The CDR3 contains 16 residues. CDR3 sequence reads: CASSGPPPGQILGAFF. In nucleotides, the CDR3 is TGTGCCAGCAGCGGTCCCCCTCCGGGACAGATTCTCGGGGCTTTCTTT.

J is TRBJ1-4 and V is TRBV6-6, with TRBD1 identical over 8 bases. With V trimmed by 6 bases and J by 0 bases, 6 bases remained unmatched. The V gene's germline CDR1 is MNHNY and CDR2 SVGAGI (reference sequence). The length of the CDR3 is 16 residues. In nucleotides, the CDR3 is TGTGCCAGCAGGGATCAGACAGGGGCAACTAATGAAAAACTGTTTTTT. Its translation is CASRDQTGATNEKLFF.

V is TRBV13 and J is TRBJ1-3; TRBD1 matches at 9 bases. Germline CDR1 and CDR2: PRHDT and FYEKMQ (reference sequence). V gave up 4 bases and J gave up 3 bases; unmatched junction bases: 7. The CDR3 loop spans 16 amino acids. CDR3 in DNA: TGTGCCAGCAGCTCCGGGACAGGGAAAGGTGGAAACACCATATATTTT. It encodes CASSSGTGKGGNTIYF.

The table lists this clone with a few counts. The J gene is TRBJ1-1, the V gene TRBV2; no clear D. Germline CDR1 SNHLY, CDR2 FYNNEI. This CDR3 has 13 amino acids. Trimming took off 2 bases at V and 3 bases at J, with 7 bases between the two ends. As DNA, the CDR3 is TGTGCCAGCAGTGAATCCCTTGACACTGAAGCTTTCTTT. Amino acids: CASSESLDTEAFF.

This clone was seen a few times. This chain joins TRBV6-6 and TRBJ2-1; D gene unclear. Trimming removed 2 bases at V and 10 bases at J, with 15 bases between. This CDR3 has 14 amino acids. Germline V gene sequence: CDR1 MNHNY, CDR2 SVGAGI (reference sequence). The CDR3 is CASSYLARPQEQFF. Written as DNA, the CDR3 is TGTGCCAGCAGTTACCTGGCGAGGCCCCAAGAGCAGTTCTTC.

The CDR3 is CASSRGGQETQYF. CDR3 sequence (DNA): TGTGCCAGCTCTCGCGGGGGACAAGAGACCCAGTACTTC. The V call is TRBV19, the J call TRBJ2-5; TRBD2 aligns across 7 bases. J gave up 2 bases and V 9 bases, and 6 bases lay outside the gene matches. CDR1 LNHDA and CDR2 SQIVND come from the germline V gene (reference sequence). The CDR3 is made up of 13 amino acids. The full variable domain, its missing parts supplied by reference TRBV19 and TRBJ2-5, is DGGITQSPKYLFRKEGQNVTLSCEQNLNHDAMYWYRQDPGQGLRLIYYSQIVNDFQKGDIAEGYSVSREKKESFPLTVTSAQKNPTAFYLCASSRGGQETQYFGPGTRLLVL.

There are a few counts of this clone. The chain joins TRBV6-5 to TRBJ1-5; weak D call: TRBD1 (5 bases). The CDR3 sequence is 14 residues long. Trimming left V 7 bases short and J 5 bases short, with 15 bases between. Germline V lookup: CDR1 MNHEY, CDR2 SVGAGI. This CDR3 reads CASTMGGRYQPQHF. The CDR3 DNA follows: TGTGCCAGCACCATGGGGGGGAGGTATCAGCCCCAGCATTTT.

V and J are TRBV6-1 and TRBJ1-5, with TRBD1 matching 7 bases. V was clipped by 3 bases and J by 6 bases; unmatched bases: 8. Germline CDR1 MNHNS, CDR2 SASEGT. The CDR3 runs to 15 residues. As DNA, the CDR3 is TGTGCCAGCAGTGAGAATACAGGGGTAGGTCAGCCCCAGCATTTT. Translated: CASSENTGVGQPQHF.

This chain links TRBV6-2 or TRBV6-3 with TRBJ2-7, with D possibly TRBD1 on 6 matching bases. CDR1 and CDR2 (germline): MNHEY, SVGEGT. CDR3 size: 18 residues. With 0 bases removed from V and 1 base from J, the gap between germline ends came to 19 bases. This CDR3 is CASSYSGKAGERSYEQYF. The CDR3 DNA reads as TGTGCCAGCAGTTACTCGGGCAAGGCAGGGGAACGGTCCTACGAGCAGTACTTC.